Listed below are T cell receptor beta chains from one sample, sequenced in a study of OX40 agonist ivuxolimab in advanced cancers. Sequencing used immunoSEQ multiplex PCR; TCRdb keeps in-frame clones, though not all of them. The sample holds around 140,000 clones, 90% seen once. This material consisted of CD4+ or CD8+ T cells sorted from blood, taken in a trial of the OX40 agonist ivuxolimab. The receptor source for this set is an adult with an advanced solid tumor such as melanoma, head and neck, liver or kidney cancer. Each CDR3 is given with its conserved first and last residue. D genes are given only for firm matches. Expanded clones are given a class, and other clones once, few, many or no size at all.

d_call	clone_size	v_call	j_call	cdr3_nt	cdr3_aa
NA	NA	TRBV11-2	TRBJ2-1	TGTGCCAGCAGCAACACCCCGGGGATGGGCGTCGATGAGCAGTTCTTC	CASSNTPGMGVDEQFF
NA	NA	TRBV12-5	TRBJ1-4	TGTGCTAGTGGTTCGCAGGGAGCAACTAATGAAAAACTGTTTTTT	CASGSQGATNEKLFF
NA	NA	TRBV14	TRBJ2-2	TGTGCCAGCAGCCAAGAGAGCCCAGTTCTGAGGGGAGGCACCGGGGAGCTGTTTTTT	CASSQESPVLRGGTGELFF
NA	NA	TRBV19	TRBJ2-3	TGTGCCAGTAGTAGACAGAGTGATACGCAGTATTTT	CASSRQSDTQYF
NA	NA	TRBV7-9	TRBJ1-5	TGTGCCAGCAGCTTGATAGACAGCCAGCCCCAGCATTTT	CASSLIDSQPQHF
NA	NA	TRBV6-5	TRBJ2-7	TGTGCCATATGGGACCCACCCTACGAGCAGTACTTC	CAIWDPPYEQYF
TRBD2	NA	TRBV9	TRBJ2-5	TGTGCCAGCAGCGTAGGGCTAGCGGGGTACCAAGAGACCCAGTACTTC	CASSVGLAGYQETQYF
NA	NA	TRBV4-1	TRBJ1-5	TGCGCCAGCAGCCAGTCCCTCGGAATGGGGGGCGGATATAGCAATCAGCCCCAGCATTTT	CASSQSLGMGGGYSNQPQHF
TRBD1	NA	TRBV5-1	TRBJ1-6	TGCGCCAGCAGCCCGGACAGGGGAAATTCACCCCTCCACTTT	CASSPDRGNSPLHF
NA	NA	TRBV28	TRBJ1-5	TGTGCCAGCCAAGAGGGGGGCGCAGGTCAGCCCCAGCATTTT	CASQEGGAGQPQHF
NA	NA	TRBV6-1	TRBJ1-4	TGTGCCAGCAGTGGGGGTCTCGGGGGTAATGAAAAACTGTTTTTT	CASSGGLGGNEKLFF
NA	NA	TRBV5-1	TRBJ2-3	TGCGCCAGCAGCTTGGCATGGCAGGGTGCAGATACGCAGTATTTT	CASSLAWQGADTQYF
TRBD1	NA	TRBV27	TRBJ1-2	TGTGCCAGCAGGAGGACAGGGGGCTACGGCTACACCTTC	CASRRTGGYGYTF
TRBD1	once	TRBV28	TRBJ1-1	TGTGCCAGCAGTTTACCCCGGACAGGGAAAACTGAAGCTTTCTTT	CASSLPRTGKTEAFF
NA	NA	TRBV11-2	TRBJ2-2	TGTGCCAGCAGCCGGAGGGACACCGGGGAGCTGTTTTTT	CASSRRDTGELFF
NA	NA	TRBV5-1	TRBJ1-1	TGCGCCAGCAGCTTATACGGGCCACGGGACACTGAAGCTTTCTTT	CASSLYGPRDTEAFF
NA	NA	TRBV19	TRBJ2-5	TGTGCCAGTAGTAGGACTAGAGGGGGGGCTGGAGAGACCCAGTACTTC	CASSRTRGGAGETQYF
TRBD2	NA	TRBV19	TRBJ2-4	TGTGCCAGTAGTATCTCCGCGCTAGCGGGAGGGCGGGAAGGGAACATTCAGTACTTC	CASSISALAGGREGNIQYF
NA	once	TRBV12-5	TRBJ2-2	TGTGCTAGTGGTTTGGTACTCCCGGGCAGGTTGAACACCGGGGAGCTGTTTTTT	CASGLVLPGRLNTGELFF
TRBD1	NA	TRBV10-3	TRBJ1-3	TGTGCCATCAGTGAGCCCGGGACAGGGGGCCACGCCATATATTTT	CAISEPGTGGHAIYF
TRBD1	NA	TRBV19	TRBJ1-2	TGTGCCAGTAGTAGACAGGGAACTAACTATGGCTACACCTTC	CASSRQGTNYGYTF
TRBD1	once	TRBV27	TRBJ1-1	TGTGCCAGCAGTCCCCCGACAGGGAAGAACACTGAAGCTTTCTTT	CASSPPTGKNTEAFF
NA	NA	TRBV29-1	TRBJ2-6	TGCAGCGTTGAAGAGCCGGGAGAGGTCTCTGGGGCCAACGTCCTGACTTTC	CSVEEPGEVSGANVLTF
NA	NA	TRBV19	TRBJ2-1	TGTGCCAGTAGTATGGTCTCCTACAATGAGCAGTTCTTC	CASSMVSYNEQFF
NA	NA	TRBV12-5	TRBJ2-5	TGTGCTAGTGGTTCGGGACCACAAGAGACCCAGTACTTC	CASGSGPQETQYF
TRBD1	once	TRBV15	TRBJ1-1	TGTGCCACCAGCAGTTACACGGGACAGTCGAACACTGAAGCTTTCTTT	CATSSYTGQSNTEAFF